This TCR beta chain was observed in a study of blood T cell repertoires in COVID-19. Study-wide context: From T cells, B-cell-depleted T cells, or PBMCs came the material, which was cDNA or gDNA.

In the study's own analysis: It was from reference gene primer amplification that nucleated cell counts were estimated. TCRdb's copy holds only in-frame clones and misses some; the assay was immunoSEQ multiplex PCR. V and J calls plus clone size are reproduced from that table; the DNA served to infer D and trimming. The data contain some 360,000 clones, 70% to 90% of them singletons. This CDR3 spans 15 amino acids. Germline-derived CDR1 and CDR2 are GTSNPN and SVGIG (reference sequence). V gave up 2 bases and J gave up 7 bases; unmatched junction bases: 6. Seattle researchers signed up patients amid active infection and tracked them longitudinally.

The sequencing input was peripheral blood. This chain connects TRBV30 to TRBJ2-2, with TRBD2 matching over 11 bases. This TCR was sampled from a woman aged 60-75 years with COVID-19, enrolled during active disease. Here the CDR3 reads CAWSSSGGPNGELFF. The CDR3 coding sequence is TGTGCCTGGAGTTCTAGCGGGGGGCCCAACGGGGAGCTGTTTTTT.